The rows below give T cell receptor beta chains drawn from one sample of a study of technical replicates of blood from a handful of donors. Method: immunoSEQ multiplex PCR; TCRdb's copy keeps in-frame clones and lacks some. This table holds approximately 94,000 clones, approximately 95% found once. The sample comprised T cells isolated from PBMCs. These receptors all come from a human donor in good health. CDR3s include the opening cysteine and the closing phenylalanine or tryptophan. Each record gives: V gene, D gene, CDR3 length, J gene, clone size, CDR3 DNA, CDR3 protein. The D gene is left open where the match is weak. Clone sizes are given selectively: once, few, many, or a class where the clone is expanded.

TRBV4-1	NA	12	TRBJ1-1	NA	TGCGCCAGCAGCCAAGAGCGTACTGAAGCTTTCTTT	CASSQERTEAFF
TRBV5-8	NA	14	TRBJ2-1	NA	TGTGCCAGCAGCTTGGGGGCCTCCTACAATGAGCAGTTCTTC	CASSLGASYNEQFF
TRBV9	TRBD2	15	TRBJ2-1	NA	TGTGCCAGCAGCCCCGGGACTAGCGGAACCAATGAGCAGTTCTTC	CASSPGTSGTNEQFF
TRBV19	NA	13	TRBJ2-7	NA	TGTGCCAGTAGTTCCGGGTCACCCTACGAGCAGTACTTC	CASSSGSPYEQYF
TRBV7-2	TRBD1	15	TRBJ1-1	once	TGTGCCAGCAGGCCTGGACAGGGCCCTTGGGCTGAAGCTTTCTTT	CASRPGQGPWAEAFF
TRBV6-1	NA	13	TRBJ1-2	NA	TGTGCCAGCAGTGATTTCGACAGCTATGGCTACACCTTC	CASSDFDSYGYTF
TRBV27	TRBD2	16	TRBJ2-3	NA	TGTGCCAGCAGTTTCGGGACTAGCGCATACACAGATACGCAGTATTTT	CASSFGTSAYTDTQYF
TRBV4-3	TRBD1	15	TRBJ1-3	NA	TGCGCCAGCAGCCAAGCCGGGACAGGGTCGGACACCATATATTTT	CASSQAGTGSDTIYF
TRBV27	NA	14	TRBJ2-7	NA	TGTGCCAGCAGTTTATTAGGGGCCGACTACGAGCAGTACTTC	CASSLLGADYEQYF
TRBV5-4	NA	12	TRBJ1-2	NA	TGTGCCAGCAGCCTCCAGGGATGGGGCTACACCTTC	CASSLQGWGYTF
TRBV7-2	TRBD1	18	TRBJ1-1	once	TGTGCCAGCAGCTTAGTGGGGACCCAGGGGGGTATGAACACTGAAGCTTTCTTT	CASSLVGTQGGMNTEAFF
TRBV6-1	NA	14	TRBJ1-5	NA	TGTGCCAGCAGAGAAATTTCCATTAATCAGCCCCAGCATTTT	CASREISINQPQHF
TRBV6-6	NA	15	TRBJ2-7	NA	TGTGCCAGCAGTAGCCGGACACATGCGACCTACGAGCAGTACTTC	CASSSRTHATYEQYF